This T cell receptor beta chain comes out of a study of T-cell memory formation after mild COVID-19. General study findings and limits: Clones contracting across day 15 to 85 had a balanced CD4/CD8 profile; later expanding clones leaned CD4+. Clones which contracted sat mainly in CM and EM if CD4+, and in EMRA if CD8+. Memory cells collected pre-infection included some clones that later responded, suggesting cross-reactive memory joined.

V lost 4 bases, J lost 5 bases, and 15 bases lay in between. The CDR3 loop spans 14 amino acids. Germline lookup yields CDR1 LNHDA and CDR2 SQIVND (reference sequence). TCRdb redid the calling of the 5' RACE reads with MiXCR, one entry per CDR3 protein. The sample yields about 270,000 distinct CDR3 sequences, approximately 18% seen once. This clonotype was seen only a few times. Its specificity is unknown. The specimen sequenced was PBMCs or a T cell subset sorted from them (not recorded which). V is TRBV19 and J is TRBJ2-7, with D uncertain. This clonotype was sampled from a man aged 18-30 years who had mild COVID-19 (a few samples of this study predate the infection). Cell type and time point are not known. This chain's CDR3 is CASSTGLGMDEQYF. The CDR3 DNA is TGTGCCAGTAGTACCGGATTGGGCATGGACGAGCAGTACTTC.